These 32 T cell receptor beta chains came from one sample sequenced in a study of blood T cells in healthy people across ages. Together with a sample-barcoded 5' primer, a J-beta primer mix was included in a second PCR lasting about 6 to 11 cycles. Each CDR3 protein gets one entry after TCRdb re-called the 5' RACE reads with MiXCR. The sample yields nearly 800,000 distinct CDR3 sequences, 56% seen once. Material for sequencing was blood. The receptor set was obtained from a man between 40 and 49 years old in good health.

Here the CDR3 reads CASSLSRNRQETQYF. The CDR3 bases are TGTGCCAGCAGTTTAAGCCGTAACAGACAAGAGACCCAGTACTTC. The J gene is TRBJ2-7, the V gene TRBV28; D unclear. The DNA end is a closer match to TRBJ2-5, so the J assignment may be wrong. Germline V lookup: CDR1 MDHEN, CDR2 SYDVKM. CDR3 length: 15 residues.

The rearrangement joins TRBV27 to TRBJ2-1, with 11 bases matching TRBD2. The CDR3 contains 14 residues. Germline CDR1 reads MNHEY; CDR2 reads SMNVEV (reference sequence). Losses at the gene ends were 5 bases for V and 9 bases for J; bases not matched to a gene: 6. The CDR3 region has the DNA TGTGCCAGCAGTCCCGGGACTAGCGGCTTTGAGCAGTTCTTC. Translation gives CASSPGTSGFEQFF.

This clonotype was recorded a few times. The chain carries TRBV4-2 and TRBJ2-1, with 9 bases that match TRBD2. The V segment lost 0 bases and the J segment 8 bases; nucleotides outside the gene matches: 8. The germline V gene has CDR1 LGHNA and CDR2 YNFKEQ. The CDR3 runs 16 residues. The CDR3, as DNA: TGTGCCAGCAGCCAAGAACCAGCGGGAGGATTCGATGAGCAGTTCTTC. The encoded protein is CASSQEPAGGFDEQFF.

The genes are TRBV29-1 and TRBJ1-5; no definite D call. Germline lookup yields CDR1 SQVTM and CDR2 ANQGSEA. This CDR3 is built from 9 residues. Trimming pared 3 bases from V and 9 bases from J, leaving 3 bases between. The CDR3 spells CSVDRPQHF. The CDR3 region has the DNA TGCAGCGTTGACAGGCCCCAGCATTTT.

The rearrangement uses TRBV3-1 and TRBJ2-1; TRBD2 matches 14 bases. J gave up 5 bases and V 4 bases, and 7 bases lay outside the gene matches. Germline values: CDR1 LGHDT, CDR2 YNNKEL (reference sequence). The CDR3 totals 17 residues. The CDR3: CASSRRLAGGPHNEQFF. In nucleotides, the CDR3 is TGTGCCAGCAGCCGGAGACTAGCGGGAGGGCCCCACAATGAGCAGTTCTTC.

This clonotype was detected once. This chain joins TRBV10-3 and TRBJ1-1; perhaps TRBD1 as D (5 bases). Germline CDR1 and CDR2: ENHRY and SYGVKD. This CDR3 contains 15 residues. V dropped 0 bases and J dropped 1 base, with 9 bases sitting between them. CDR3 protein: CAISESAGKNTEAFF. DNA for the CDR3: TGTGCCATCAGTGAGTCGGCAGGGAAGAACACTGAAGCTTTCTTT.

The table lists this clonotype with a count of one. The gene calls are TRBV7-6 and TRBJ2-5; 11 nucleotides line up with TRBD2. This CDR3 contains 16 residues. Germline V gene data show CDR1 as SGHVS and CDR2 as FNYEAQ. Losses at the gene ends were 4 bases for V and 5 bases for J; bases not matched to a gene: 9. The CDR3 nucleotides read TGTGCCAGCAGCTATAATAGCGGGAGGGCCGGGGAGACCCAGTACTTC. This codes for CASSYNSGRAGETQYF.

This clonotype occurred a few times. The V and J genes are TRBV11-2 and TRBJ2-5, with 13 positions matching TRBD2. The CDR3 is 15 residues long. Germline trimming cut 3 bases from V and 3 bases from J; bases unmatched to any gene: 1. Looked up from germline, CDR1 is SGHAT and CDR2 is FQNNGV. CDR3 residues: CASSFGLAGEETQYF. The CDR3, as DNA: TGTGCCAGCAGCTTCGGACTAGCGGGGGAAGAGACCCAGTACTTC.

About this clonotype: This clone may be a read error of a much larger clone one base away. This sequence joins TRBV6-4 and TRBJ2-7; 7 nucleotides line up with TRBD1. Germline loops: CDR1 MRHNA, CDR2 SNTAGT. After removal of 1 base from V and 7 bases from J, the junction contained 10 bases not matched to a gene. The CDR3 length is 15 residues. The CDR3 reads CASSDLATGADEQYF. As DNA, the CDR3 is TGTGCCAGCAGTGACTTGGCTACAGGGGCCGATGAGCAGTACTTC.

The V call is TRBV7-9, the J call TRBJ2-5; TRBD1 matches 7 bases. Germline V gene lookup returns CDR1 SEHNR and CDR2 FQNEAQ (reference sequence). V shed 7 bases and J 0 bases; nucleotides not matched to a gene: 14. CDR3 length equals 17 residues. The CDR3 region has the DNA TGTGCCAGCAAAGGAAGCCCCGGGACAGCGTACCAAGAGACCCAGTACTTC. Translated: CASKGSPGTAYQETQYF.

The chain recombines TRBV20-1 with TRBJ2-5, with a tentative D call TRBD2 (6 bases). Matching the DNA end better, TRBJ2-7 makes the J call doubtful. Per germline, CDR1 DFQATT and CDR2 SNEGSKA (reference sequence). CDR3 length: 14 residues. The CDR3 sequence is CSARALAEGYEQYF. In DNA, the CDR3 is TGCAGTGCTAGAGCCCTTGCGGAGGGTTACGAGCAGTACTTC.

This clonotype came up many times. This sequence joins TRBV4-1 and TRBJ2-1, with D unclear. Trimming cost V 1 base and J 9 bases, with 13 bases left between them. The CDR3 extends over 14 amino acids. Germline CDR1 and CDR2: MGHRA and YSYEKL. DNA for the CDR3: TGCGCCAGCAGCCAAGTAAACAGAATGGGTGAGCAGTTCTTC. Protein sequence: CASSQVNRMGEQFF.

The CDR3 DNA is TGTGCCAGCAGCAAAGGAATGGGGTATAATTCACCCCTCCACTTT. It specifies CASSKGMGYNSPLHF. This chain links TRBV21-1 with TRBJ1-6. TRBV21-1 is termed a pseudogene. There are 15 residues in the CDR3.

This clonotype was observed a handful of times. The CDR3 reads CASSQDKGGPQETQYF. CDR3 DNA: TGTGCCAGCAGCCAAGATAAGGGGGGGCCCCAAGAGACCCAGTACTTC. This chain joins TRBV4-2 and TRBJ2-5, with D perhaps TRBD2 (7 bases). This CDR3 spans 16 amino acids. The V end was cut by 0 bases, the J end by 1 base, with 12 bases between. Germline V gene lookup returns CDR1 LGHNA and CDR2 YNFKEQ.

V and J are TRBV5-1 and TRBJ2-1; D is ambiguous. Trimming shortened V by 4 bases and J by 5 bases, and 7 bases separated the two germline ends. This CDR3 is 12 amino acids long. Germline V gene lookup returns CDR1 SGHRS and CDR2 YFSETQ. The CDR3 loop is CASSNRDNEQFF. CDR3 sequence (DNA): TGCGCCAGCAGCAACCGGGACAATGAGCAGTTCTTC.

The V call is TRBV2, the J call TRBJ2-3; D not certain. The germline V gene encodes CDR1 SNHLY and CDR2 FYNNEI. CDR3 length: 11 residues. V lost 11 bases, J lost 6 bases, and 12 bases lay in between. The CDR3 loop reads CAGTRRDTQYF. The CDR3 nucleotides are TGTGCCGGCACTCGGCGGGATACGCAGTATTTT.

This clonotype was counted a few times. J is TRBJ2-7 and V is TRBV5-6; 7 nucleotides line up with TRBD1. Germline CDR1 is SGHDT and CDR2 is YYEEEE. The CDR3 covers 14 residues. V was clipped by 5 bases and J by 1 base; unmatched bases: 6. CDR3 amino acids: CASSLTGLSYEQYF. CDR3 DNA sequence: TGTGCCAGCAGTTTGACAGGGTTGTCCTACGAGCAGTACTTC.

The CDR3 reads CASRLGQGSYEQYF. The CDR3 DNA reads as TGTGCCAGCAGATTGGGACAGGGGAGCTACGAGCAGTACTTC. The J gene is TRBJ2-7, the V gene TRBV6-1; 10 bases are a match to TRBD1. The CDR3 has 14 residues. CDR1 MNHNS and CDR2 SASEGT come from the germline V gene. J gave up 3 bases and V 6 bases, and 5 bases lay outside the gene matches.

This clonotype came up a few times. The CDR3 region is CASSPGRRFQETQYF. CDR3 bases: TGCGCCAGCAGCCCTGGCCGGCGGTTCCAAGAGACCCAGTACTTC. V usage is TRBV5-1 and J usage is TRBJ2-5; D unresolved. The V and J ends lost 4 bases and 1 base respectively, with 14 bases between them. The length of the CDR3 is 15 residues. CDR1 is SGHRS and CDR2 is YFSETQ in the germline V gene.

The V call is TRBV6-6, the J call TRBJ1-2, with TRBD1 matching 9 bases. The CDR3 runs 15 residues. V shed 2 bases and J 8 bases; nucleotides not matched to a gene: 9. CDR1 is MNHNY, CDR2 SVGAGI, per germline (reference sequence). CDR3 DNA: TGTGCCAGCAGTTACACTGAACAGGGGACAGGGGGCTACACCTTC. This translates into CASSYTEQGTGGYTF.

The rearrangement joins TRBV20-1 to TRBJ2-1; 12 bases agree with TRBD2. Germline loops: CDR1 DFQATT, CDR2 SNEGSKA (reference sequence). The CDR3 length is 20 residues. The trim removed 1 base at V and 4 bases at J, leaving 17 bases unmatched. CDR3 DNA: TGCAGTGCTAGAGTTAAACTAGCGGGGGGACCTGGCCGTCCTTACAATGAGCAGTTCTTC. Its translation: CSARVKLAGGPGRPYNEQFF.

This clonotype turned up a few times. A much larger clone lies a single base off, so this may be a read error. The V and J genes are TRBV12-3 or TRBV12-4 and TRBJ1-1; D possibly corresponds to TRBD1 (5 bases). The V and J ends lost 4 bases and 3 bases respectively, with 9 bases between them. The CDR3 has 13 amino acids. The CDR3 protein is CASSWWGDTEAFF. The CDR3 DNA reads as TGTGCCAGCAGTTGGTGGGGCGACACTGAAGCTTTCTTT.

This clonotype showed up just a few times. V is TRBV27 and J is TRBJ2-7, with a possible D match to TRBD1 (6 bases). CDR1 and CDR2 (germline): MNHEY, SMNVEV (reference sequence). With 6 bases removed from V and 2 bases from J, the gap between germline ends came to 14 bases. This CDR3 contains 14 residues. This chain's CDR3 is CASSYRGFAYEQYF. The CDR3 DNA reads as TGTGCCAGCAGCTATAGGGGGTTCGCCTACGAGCAGTACTTC.

This chain links TRBV28 with TRBJ1-1; 10 nucleotides match TRBD1. The CDR3 extends over 18 amino acids. Germline lookup yields CDR1 MDHEN and CDR2 SYDVKM. V trimming: 7 bases; J trimming: 1 base; junction bases outside the gene matches: 15. The CDR3 coding sequence is TGTGCCAGCAATGGGGTTCTCGGGACAGGGGAAAAGAACACTGAAGCTTTCTTT. Amino acids: CASNGVLGTGEKNTEAFF.

The chain couples TRBV6-6 to TRBJ2-7; TRBD1 aligns across 9 bases. J gave up 2 bases and V 6 bases, and 5 bases lay outside the gene matches. Germline values: CDR1 MNHNY, CDR2 SVGAGI (reference sequence). This CDR3 has 14 residues. The CDR3 loop is CASSIQGAPYEQYF. The DNA for the CDR3 is TGTGCCAGCAGCATACAGGGGGCCCCCTACGAGCAGTACTTC.

This clonotype was seen more than once but under ten times. Just one base apart from a much larger clone, this may be a read error. CDR3 DNA: TGCAGTGCTAGTGGGTACAATGAGCAGTACTTC. Amino acids: CSASGYNEQYF. The chain combines TRBV20-1 with TRBJ2-1, with no clear D. The tail of the sequence fits TRBJ2-7 better, so the J call may be wrong. This CDR3 comprises 11 residues. Germline CDR1 is DFQATT and CDR2 is SNEGSKA (reference sequence).

This chain connects TRBV20-1 to TRBJ1-1, with a weak D call TRBD1 (6 bases). Germline CDR1 is DFQATT and CDR2 is SNEGSKA (reference sequence). The CDR3 loop spans 12 amino acids. Trimming removed 5 bases from V and 6 bases from J, with 13 bases in between. The CDR3 DNA is TGCAGTGCTCGGGGACAAATTGCTGAAGCTTTCTTT. Encoded protein: CSARGQIAEAFF.

The CDR3 sequence: CAISPTGTSGGTSTDTQYF. CDR3 sequence (DNA): TGTGCCATCAGCCCTACCGGGACTAGCGGGGGAACTAGCACAGATACGCAGTATTTT. The genes are TRBV10-3 and TRBJ2-3; TRBD2 agrees at 14 bases. V lost 6 bases and J lost 0; bases outside the gene matches: 11. This CDR3 spans 19 amino acids. The germline V gene encodes CDR1 ENHRY and CDR2 SYGVKD.

The chain links TRBV20-1 to TRBJ1-1; 10 bases are shared with TRBD1. V was clipped by 0 bases and J by 5 bases; unmatched bases: 15. Germline V gene sequence: CDR1 DFQATT, CDR2 SNEGSKA (reference sequence). This CDR3 is built from 18 residues. CDR3 loop: CSARDSSGTGVFWTEAFF. In nucleotides, the CDR3 is TGCAGTGCTAGAGATTCTTCCGGGACAGGGGTATTTTGGACTGAAGCTTTCTTT.

The chain combines TRBV7-2 with TRBJ2-3; the match to TRBD2 covers 10 bases. V was clipped by 2 bases and J by 3 bases; unmatched bases: 2. The CDR3 is made up of 15 amino acids. Germline V gives CDR1 SGHTA, CDR2 FQGNSA. Here the CDR3 reads CASSLRGLATDTQYF. CDR3 sequence (DNA): TGTGCCAGCAGCTTACGGGGACTAGCGACAGATACGCAGTATTTT.

This chain uses TRBV4-3 with TRBJ2-1, with 7 nucleotides matching TRBD2. The CDR3 totals 16 residues. Germline trimming cut 0 bases from V and 4 bases from J; bases unmatched to any gene: 6. The germline gives CDR1 LGHNA, CDR2 YSLEER. The CDR3 sequence: CASSQDIGGSYNEQFF. CDR3 in DNA: TGCGCCAGCAGCCAAGATATTGGCGGGAGTTACAATGAGCAGTTCTTC.

This chain uses TRBV5-5 with TRBJ1-2; possibly TRBD1 for D (6 bases). Trimming took off 0 bases at V and 6 bases at J, with 18 bases between the two ends. This CDR3 has 16 residues. The germline gives CDR1 SGHKS, CDR2 YYEKEE (reference sequence). CDR3 in amino acids: CASSLGAGVRSDGYTF. CDR3 DNA sequence: TGTGCCAGCAGCTTGGGGGCAGGGGTACGATCTGATGGCTACACCTTC.